A selection of T cell receptor beta chains follows, all from one sample in a study of blood T cell repertoires in COVID-19. The protocol was immunoSEQ multiplex PCR, while the TCRdb copy is restricted to in-frame clones and leaves out a portion. The data hold tens of thousands of clones, with 85% observed a single time. Sequencing input: peripheral blood. The receptors were gathered from a human donor in a cohort sampled during active COVID-19. Each CDR3 is given with its conserved first and last residue. A D gene is named only where the DNA matches it firmly. A row's size may be missing; if present it is once, few, many or a size class.

>TRBV6-4|NA|TRBJ2-3|NA
CASSDSPRGDTQYF
TGTGCCAGCAGTGACTCGCCACGGGGGGATACGCAGTATTTT
>TRBV4-1|TRBD2|TRBJ2-7|few
CASSPTSGSGEQYF
TGCGCCAGCAGCCCCACTAGCGGGTCAGGGGAGCAGTACTTC
>TRBV30|NA|TRBJ2-5|NA
CAWTGSETQYF
TGTGCCTGGACAGGGTCGGAGACCCAGTACTTC
>TRBV20-1|TRBD2|TRBJ2-5|NA
CSAGREGTQYF
TGCAGTGCTGGGAGGGAAGGGACCCAGTACTTC
>TRBV5-1|NA|TRBJ2-7|few
CASSPPGAGEPYEQYF
TGCGCCAGCAGCCCCCCAGGGGCGGGAGAGCCCTACGAGCAGTACTTC
>TRBV10-2|TRBD1|TRBJ1-1|NA
CASGTGTGPSEAFF
TGCGCCAGCGGGACCGGGACAGGGCCTTCTGAAGCTTTCTTT
>TRBV29-1|TRBD2|TRBJ2-1|few
CSGNLGTSGRATAYNEQFF
TGCAGCGGGAATCTCGGGACTAGCGGGAGGGCCACTGCCTACAATGAGCAGTTCTTC
>TRBV5-1|TRBD1|TRBJ1-1|NA
CASTGGGAGNTEAFF
TGCGCCAGCACAGGAGGGGGCGCTGGGAACACTGAAGCTTTCTTT
>TRBV6-6|NA|TRBJ2-4|NA
CASSYSLGRTKNIQYF
TGTGCCAGCAGTTACTCCCTTGGCAGGACCAAAAACATTCAGTACTTC
>TRBV4-2|TRBD1|TRBJ1-2|NA
CASSQEDRQGAEGYTF
TGTGCCAGCAGCCAGGAAGACAGACAGGGGGCGGAGGGCTACACCTTC
>TRBV9|TRBD1|TRBJ2-4|few
CASSVVGDSGNIQYF
TGTGCCAGCAGCGTAGTGGGGGACAGCGGAAACATTCAGTACTTC
>TRBV11-2|NA|TRBJ2-2|NA
CASSLVDTGELFF
TGTGCCAGCAGCTTAGTCGACACCGGGGAGCTGTTTTTT
>TRBV2|TRBD2|TRBJ2-7|NA
CASNYPTSGRNEQYF
TGTGCCAGCAACTACCCGACTAGCGGGAGGAACGAGCAGTACTTC
>TRBV10-3|NA|TRBJ2-7|NA
CAISERSYEQYF
TGTGCCATCAGTGAGCGCTCCTACGAGCAGTACTTC
>TRBV19|NA|TRBJ2-5|NA
CASSGAGRETQYF
TGTGCCAGTAGTGGGGCAGGGCGGGAGACCCAGTACTTC
>TRBV6-4|TRBD1|TRBJ2-3|NA
CASSAFSGTGGEGAQYF
TGTGCCAGCAGTGCCTTCTCCGGGACAGGGGGCGAGGGAGCGCAGTATTTT
>TRBV11-2|NA|TRBJ2-3|once
CASRGLKKRADTQYF
TGTGCCAGCAGAGGGCTAAAGAAGCGGGCAGATACGCAGTATTTT
>TRBV28|TRBD2|TRBJ2-7|NA
CASSSPLGRGGHEQYF
TGTGCCAGCAGTTCCCCCCTGGGGCGGGGGGGCCACGAGCAGTACTTC
>TRBV19|TRBD1|TRBJ1-5|NA
CASSRRQGEEPQHF
TGTGCCAGCTCAAGGCGGCAGGGGGAAGAGCCCCAGCATTTT